The 29 T cell receptor beta chains below come from one sample, sequenced in a study of blood T cell repertoires in COVID-19 (dated by TCRdb to the early 2020s). Libraries were prepared through the immunoSEQ multiplex PCR assay. This immuneACCESS table, as held by TCRdb, lists in-frame sequences with V and J called but not all clones. Of the missing ones, under half trace to an unresolved V gene in checked studies; the others have no known cause. Here the sample has fewer than 450,000 clones; about 87% occur a single time. Around 6% of the sample lies in the top ten. Sample: peripheral blood. The receptors shown here come from a woman aged 45 to 65 with COVID-19, enrolled during active disease.

J is TRBJ2-1 and V is TRBV6-6; possibly TRBD2 for D (6 bases). With 5 bases removed from V and 2 bases from J, the gap between germline ends came to 16 bases. This CDR3 has 16 amino acids. Germline V gene lookup returns CDR1 MNHNY and CDR2 SVGAGI (reference sequence). The CDR3 coding sequence is TGTGCCAGCAGTCGAAATAGCGGAAGACCCTACAATGAGCAGTTCTTC. It codes for CASSRNSGRPYNEQFF.

The V and J genes are TRBV27 and TRBJ2-7; 9 positions agree with TRBD1. Germline-derived CDR1 and CDR2 are MNHEY and SMNVEV (reference sequence). This CDR3 is 15 amino acids long. Germline trimming cut 5 bases from V and 3 bases from J; bases unmatched to any gene: 8. CDR3 nucleotide sequence: TGTGCCAGCAGTGTCTCGGGACAGGGAAGCTACGAGCAGTACTTC. As protein: CASSVSGQGSYEQYF.

The chain recombines TRBV9 with TRBJ2-1; D possibly corresponds to TRBD1 (6 bases). Germline loops: CDR1 SGDLS, CDR2 YYNGEE. V lost 3 bases and J lost 10, with 17 bases in between. The CDR3 consists of 14 residues. The CDR3 DNA reads TGTGCCAGCAGCGCGACGACAGGTCTCCGGGAGCAGTTCTTC. Amino acids: CASSATTGLREQFF.

This chain uses TRBV10-2 with TRBJ1-4; D ambiguous. V gave up 4 bases and J gave up 8 bases, with 14 bases separating them. The CDR3 loop spans 14 amino acids. Germline V gene sequence: CDR1 WSHSY, CDR2 SAAADI. CDR3 sequence: CASSGAGGGEKLFF. The CDR3, as DNA: TGCGCCAGCAGTGGGGCAGGTGGAGGGGAAAAACTGTTTTTT.

The chain recombines TRBV4-2 with TRBJ1-5; D unresolved. The CDR3 extends over 15 amino acids. V lost 0 bases and J 5 bases, leaving 11 bases between the germline ends. Germline CDR1 LGHNA, CDR2 YNFKEQ. Written as DNA, the CDR3 is TGTGCCAGCAGCCAAGACACGGGTATCTATCAGCCCCAGCATTTT. Its translation: CASSQDTGIYQPQHF.

The CDR3 sequence is CASSLERLDTQYF. In nucleotides, the CDR3 is TGTGCCAGCAGCTTAGAGCGGCTCGATACGCAGTATTTT. The chain joins TRBV7-2 to TRBJ2-3, with D tentatively TRBD2 (5 bases). The CDR3 is made up of 13 amino acids. V lost 1 base and J 6 bases, leaving 8 bases between the germline ends. Germline V CDR1 and CDR2: SGHTA, FQGNSA.

This clone has a single count. J is TRBJ2-3 and V is TRBV6-5; 7 bases line up with TRBD2. Germline CDR1 MNHEY, CDR2 SVGAGI. V shed 6 bases and J 0 bases; nucleotides not matched to a gene: 6. The CDR3 has 15 residues. The chain's CDR3 is CASSLAATSTDTQYF. The DNA for the CDR3 is TGTGCCAGCAGCCTAGCGGCTACTAGCACAGATACGCAGTATTTT.

This clone was detected only once. The V gene is TRBV2, the J gene TRBJ2-7, with 9 bases that match TRBD1. V lost 4 bases to trimming and J lost 5 bases; unmatched junction nucleotides: 6. The CDR3 contains 14 residues. Germline V gives CDR1 SNHLY, CDR2 FYNNEI. CDR3 DNA: TGTGCCAGCAGTGCCGGGACAGGGTACCACGAGCAGTACTTC. Its protein product is CASSAGTGYHEQYF.

This chain joins TRBV28 and TRBJ1-1; weak D call: TRBD1 (5 bases). The V and J ends lost 5 bases and 6 bases respectively, with 10 bases between them. In germline, CDR1 is MDHEN, CDR2 SYDVKM. The CDR3 sequence is 12 residues long. CDR3: CASSLRTSEAFF. As DNA, the CDR3 is TGTGCCAGCAGTCTTCGGACATCTGAAGCTTTCTTT. Full variable domain (missing parts from reference TRBV28 and TRBJ1-1): DVKVTQSSRYLVKRTGEKVFLECVQDMDHENMFWYRQDPGLGLRLIYFSYDVKMKEKGDIPEGYSVSREKKERFSLILESASTNQTSMYLCASSLRTSEAFFGQGTRLTVV.

This chain connects TRBV7-8 to TRBJ2-7, with TRBD1 matching over 7 bases. V shed 4 bases, J shed 4 bases, and the junction held 7 bases outside the gene matches. The CDR3 spans 14 residues. Germline V CDR1 and CDR2: SGHVS, FQNEAQ. The CDR3 nucleotides are TGTGCCAGCAGCTCCGACAGGGTGGCGTACGAGCAGTACTTC. This encodes CASSSDRVAYEQYF.

The rearrangement joins TRBV18 to TRBJ2-5, with 9 bases fitting TRBD1. The length of the CDR3 is 17 residues. Trimming cost V 3 bases and J 3 bases; bases outside gene matches: 11. Germline V CDR1 and CDR2: KGHSH, LQKENI. The DNA of the CDR3 is TGTGCCAGCTCACCCTCAACAGGGGGCGGAATCGAAGAGACCCAGTACTTC. Its translation: CASSPSTGGGIEETQYF.

This clone was seen a single time. The rearrangement joins TRBV18 to TRBJ1-2, with 9 bases lining up with TRBD1. The CDR3 is made up of 15 amino acids. CDR1 and CDR2 (germline): KGHSH, LQKENI. V lost 3 bases to trimming and J lost 0 bases; unmatched junction nucleotides: 2. Written as DNA, the CDR3 is TGTGCCAGCTCACCCAGACAGGGGGCTAACTATGGCTACACCTTC. Its translation: CASSPRQGANYGYTF.

This clone came up a few times. V usage is TRBV1 and J usage is TRBJ2-7; the D call in the table, TRBD2, was not verified against the DNA. TRBV1 is classified as a pseudogene. This CDR3 region has 15 residues. The CDR3 sequence is CTSSHQGLDTYEQYF. The DNA of the CDR3 is TGCACCAGCAGCCACCAAGGACTTGATACCTACGAGCAGTACTTC.

The V gene is TRBV2, the J gene TRBJ2-7; the match to TRBD1 covers 7 bases. The ends lost 3 bases at V and 9 bases at J; junction bases unmatched: 8. Germline CDR1 SNHLY, CDR2 FYNNEI. The length of the CDR3 is 13 residues. The CDR3 DNA reads TGTGCCAGCAGTGAGGGACAGCCCCCAGGGCAGTACTTC. It specifies CASSEGQPPGQYF.

The chain has TRBV10-3 and TRBJ2-7; 9 bases agree with TRBD1. The germline V gene encodes CDR1 ENHRY and CDR2 SYGVKD. V lost 11 bases, J lost 4 bases, and 15 bases stayed unmatched. CDR3 length: 15 amino acids. CDR3 amino acids: CAPKEQGADGYEQYF. DNA for the CDR3: TGTGCCCCCAAGGAACAGGGGGCGGACGGGTACGAGCAGTACTTC.

The V call is TRBV7-3, the J call TRBJ2-1; 9 bases line up with TRBD1. The CDR3 length is 15 residues. CDR1 is SGHTA, CDR2 FQGTGA, per germline. The junction had 10 bases not matched to a gene; V was cut back by 6 bases and J by 7 bases. DNA for the CDR3: TGTGCCAGCAGTCGTAGACCGGGACAGGGTAATGAGCAGTTCTTC. Amino acid sequence: CASSRRPGQGNEQFF. Looking up the rest from reference TRBV7-3 and TRBJ2-1 gives the full variable domain: GAGVSQTPSNKVTEKGKYVELRCDPISGHTALYWYRQSLGQGPEFLIYFQGTGAADDSGLPNDRFFAVRPEGSVSTLKIQRTERGDSAVYLCASSRRPGQGNEQFFGPGTRLTVL.

The genes are TRBV6-5 and TRBJ2-1, with 8 bases that match TRBD1. In germline, CDR1 is MNHEY, CDR2 SVGAGI. V shed 6 bases, J shed 8 bases, and the junction held 3 bases outside the gene matches. CDR3 size: 12 residues. The CDR3 DNA is TGTGCCAGCAGCGTACAGGGGGATGAGCAGTTCTTC. It is translated as CASSVQGDEQFF.

V usage is TRBV7-9 and J usage is TRBJ2-1, with 9 bases identical to TRBD1. CDR3 size: 14 residues. Trimming at V came to 2 bases and at J to 10 bases, leaving 6 bases not matched to a gene. Germline V gene lookup returns CDR1 SEHNR and CDR2 FQNEAQ (reference sequence). CDR3 coding DNA: TGTGCCAGCAGCTTAAAATCGACAGGGGGAGAGCAGTTCTTC. Residues: CASSLKSTGGEQFF.

The gene calls are TRBV27 and TRBJ2-3; TRBD1 matches at 7 bases. Looked up from germline, CDR1 is MNHEY and CDR2 is SMNVEV (reference sequence). With 6 bases clipped from V and 0 bases from J, the junction kept 6 bases outside the gene matches. CDR3 size: 15 residues. The CDR3 DNA sequence: TGTGCCAGCAGCAGGGACAGCCTTAGCACAGATACGCAGTATTTT. Protein sequence: CASSRDSLSTDTQYF.

The genes are TRBV24-1 and TRBJ2-5; D is undetermined. Trimming cost V 3 bases and J 4 bases, with 14 bases left between them. The length of the CDR3 is 15 residues. Germline assignment: CDR1 KGHDR and CDR2 SFDVKD. In DNA, the CDR3 is TGTGCCACCAGTGATCCCCGCCGGGTGGGAGAGACCCAGTACTTC. The encoded protein is CATSDPRRVGETQYF.

The chain is built from TRBV3-1 (or the pseudogene TRBV3-2) and TRBJ1-4; TRBD1 might be the D (6 bases). The V gene lost 3 bases and the J gene lost 12 bases, with 8 bases spanning the gap. The CDR3 covers 11 residues. CDR1 and CDR2 from the germline V gene are LGHDT and YNNKEL (reference sequence). The CDR3 here is CASSHSGELFF. The CDR3 region has the DNA TGTGCCAGCAGCCACTCAGGGGAACTGTTTTTT.

This clone was counted once. The chain recombines TRBV6-5 with TRBJ1-2; perhaps TRBD1 as D (5 bases). Germline V gene lookup returns CDR1 MNHEY and CDR2 SVGAGI. CDR3 size: 15 residues. V was clipped by 2 bases and J by 7 bases, with 17 bases between them. The CDR3 nucleotides read TGTGCCAGCAGTTACGGGCAGGGCCAAACCGGTGGCTACACCTTC. Protein sequence: CASSYGQGQTGGYTF.

For the CDR3, the DNA is TGCAGCGCCACCGGGGACAGCTCCAATCAGCCCCAGCATTTT. Amino acid sequence: CSATGDSSNQPQHF. The V and J genes are TRBV29-1 and TRBJ1-5, with 7 nucleotides matching TRBD1. Germline CDR1 and CDR2: SQVTM and ANQGSEA. The CDR3 contains 14 residues. With V trimmed by 7 bases and J by 3 bases, 9 bases remained unmatched.

V gene TRBV6-5 combines with J gene TRBJ2-2, with 11 nucleotides matching TRBD2. Germline CDR1 and CDR2: MNHEY and SVGAGI. Trimming took 6 bases from V and 5 from J; bases not matched to a gene: 5. The CDR3 has 15 amino acids. Here the CDR3 reads CASSRLAGPTGELFF. The CDR3 DNA is TGTGCCAGCAGCAGACTAGCGGGGCCGACCGGGGAGCTGTTTTTT.

V is TRBV5-1 and J is TRBJ2-3; perhaps TRBD2 as D (5 bases). Germline CDR1 is SGHRS and CDR2 is YFSETQ. The V gene lost 2 bases and the J gene lost 8 bases, with 6 bases spanning the gap. The CDR3 spans 11 residues. In DNA form, the CDR3 reads TGCGCCAGCAGCTTTCGGGGTACGCAGTATTTT. The encoded protein is CASSFRGTQYF.

The V and J genes are TRBV18 and TRBJ1-5; no firm D call. This CDR3 is 13 amino acids long. CDR1 and CDR2 from the germline V gene are KGHSH and LQKENI. Trimming cost V 3 bases and J 1 base, with 4 bases left between them. The CDR3 DNA sequence: TGTGCCAGCTCACCTTCGAGCAATCAGCCCCAGCATTTT. Amino acid sequence: CASSPSSNQPQHF. Combining the CDR3 with reference TRBV18 and TRBJ1-5 gives the whole variable domain NAGVMQNPRHLVRRRGQEARLRCSPMKGHSHVYWYRQLPEEGLKFMVYLQKENIIDESGMPKERFSAEFPKEGPSILRIQQVVRGDSAAYFCASSPSSNQPQHFGDGTRLSIL.

The chain carries TRBV11-3 and TRBJ2-1; possibly TRBD2 for D (6 bases). Germline assignment: CDR1 SGHNT and CDR2 YENEEA. Trimming left V 1 base short and J 7 bases short, with 17 bases between. The CDR3 runs 16 residues. CDR3 amino acids: CASSLGPGRAQNEQFF. The CDR3 DNA is TGTGCCAGCAGCTTAGGCCCCGGGAGAGCCCAGAATGAGCAGTTCTTC.

The sample holds a few counts of this clone. The chain has TRBV7-9 and TRBJ1-1; 9 nucleotides line up with TRBD1. Germline CDR1 SEHNR, CDR2 FQNEAQ (reference sequence). The CDR3 spans 18 residues. The V gene end was trimmed by 6 bases and the J gene end by 6 bases; junction bases not matched to a gene: 20. The CDR3 region is CASRDVRTGVTLTSEAFF. CDR3 nucleotides: TGTGCCAGCAGAGACGTCAGGACAGGGGTTACTTTAACTTCTGAAGCTTTCTTT.

In the case of this clone: Other DNA sequences in this sample translate to the same CDR3. V and J are TRBV24-1 and TRBJ2-2; maybe TRBD1 (6 bases). From germline, CDR1 is KGHDR and CDR2 SFDVKD. CDR3 length: 12 residues. Trimming shortened V by 9 bases and J by 5 bases, and 9 bases separated the two germline ends. The CDR3 DNA reads TGTGCCACCGGCCAGGGGACCGGGGAGCTGTTTTTT. Translating it yields CATGQGTGELFF.